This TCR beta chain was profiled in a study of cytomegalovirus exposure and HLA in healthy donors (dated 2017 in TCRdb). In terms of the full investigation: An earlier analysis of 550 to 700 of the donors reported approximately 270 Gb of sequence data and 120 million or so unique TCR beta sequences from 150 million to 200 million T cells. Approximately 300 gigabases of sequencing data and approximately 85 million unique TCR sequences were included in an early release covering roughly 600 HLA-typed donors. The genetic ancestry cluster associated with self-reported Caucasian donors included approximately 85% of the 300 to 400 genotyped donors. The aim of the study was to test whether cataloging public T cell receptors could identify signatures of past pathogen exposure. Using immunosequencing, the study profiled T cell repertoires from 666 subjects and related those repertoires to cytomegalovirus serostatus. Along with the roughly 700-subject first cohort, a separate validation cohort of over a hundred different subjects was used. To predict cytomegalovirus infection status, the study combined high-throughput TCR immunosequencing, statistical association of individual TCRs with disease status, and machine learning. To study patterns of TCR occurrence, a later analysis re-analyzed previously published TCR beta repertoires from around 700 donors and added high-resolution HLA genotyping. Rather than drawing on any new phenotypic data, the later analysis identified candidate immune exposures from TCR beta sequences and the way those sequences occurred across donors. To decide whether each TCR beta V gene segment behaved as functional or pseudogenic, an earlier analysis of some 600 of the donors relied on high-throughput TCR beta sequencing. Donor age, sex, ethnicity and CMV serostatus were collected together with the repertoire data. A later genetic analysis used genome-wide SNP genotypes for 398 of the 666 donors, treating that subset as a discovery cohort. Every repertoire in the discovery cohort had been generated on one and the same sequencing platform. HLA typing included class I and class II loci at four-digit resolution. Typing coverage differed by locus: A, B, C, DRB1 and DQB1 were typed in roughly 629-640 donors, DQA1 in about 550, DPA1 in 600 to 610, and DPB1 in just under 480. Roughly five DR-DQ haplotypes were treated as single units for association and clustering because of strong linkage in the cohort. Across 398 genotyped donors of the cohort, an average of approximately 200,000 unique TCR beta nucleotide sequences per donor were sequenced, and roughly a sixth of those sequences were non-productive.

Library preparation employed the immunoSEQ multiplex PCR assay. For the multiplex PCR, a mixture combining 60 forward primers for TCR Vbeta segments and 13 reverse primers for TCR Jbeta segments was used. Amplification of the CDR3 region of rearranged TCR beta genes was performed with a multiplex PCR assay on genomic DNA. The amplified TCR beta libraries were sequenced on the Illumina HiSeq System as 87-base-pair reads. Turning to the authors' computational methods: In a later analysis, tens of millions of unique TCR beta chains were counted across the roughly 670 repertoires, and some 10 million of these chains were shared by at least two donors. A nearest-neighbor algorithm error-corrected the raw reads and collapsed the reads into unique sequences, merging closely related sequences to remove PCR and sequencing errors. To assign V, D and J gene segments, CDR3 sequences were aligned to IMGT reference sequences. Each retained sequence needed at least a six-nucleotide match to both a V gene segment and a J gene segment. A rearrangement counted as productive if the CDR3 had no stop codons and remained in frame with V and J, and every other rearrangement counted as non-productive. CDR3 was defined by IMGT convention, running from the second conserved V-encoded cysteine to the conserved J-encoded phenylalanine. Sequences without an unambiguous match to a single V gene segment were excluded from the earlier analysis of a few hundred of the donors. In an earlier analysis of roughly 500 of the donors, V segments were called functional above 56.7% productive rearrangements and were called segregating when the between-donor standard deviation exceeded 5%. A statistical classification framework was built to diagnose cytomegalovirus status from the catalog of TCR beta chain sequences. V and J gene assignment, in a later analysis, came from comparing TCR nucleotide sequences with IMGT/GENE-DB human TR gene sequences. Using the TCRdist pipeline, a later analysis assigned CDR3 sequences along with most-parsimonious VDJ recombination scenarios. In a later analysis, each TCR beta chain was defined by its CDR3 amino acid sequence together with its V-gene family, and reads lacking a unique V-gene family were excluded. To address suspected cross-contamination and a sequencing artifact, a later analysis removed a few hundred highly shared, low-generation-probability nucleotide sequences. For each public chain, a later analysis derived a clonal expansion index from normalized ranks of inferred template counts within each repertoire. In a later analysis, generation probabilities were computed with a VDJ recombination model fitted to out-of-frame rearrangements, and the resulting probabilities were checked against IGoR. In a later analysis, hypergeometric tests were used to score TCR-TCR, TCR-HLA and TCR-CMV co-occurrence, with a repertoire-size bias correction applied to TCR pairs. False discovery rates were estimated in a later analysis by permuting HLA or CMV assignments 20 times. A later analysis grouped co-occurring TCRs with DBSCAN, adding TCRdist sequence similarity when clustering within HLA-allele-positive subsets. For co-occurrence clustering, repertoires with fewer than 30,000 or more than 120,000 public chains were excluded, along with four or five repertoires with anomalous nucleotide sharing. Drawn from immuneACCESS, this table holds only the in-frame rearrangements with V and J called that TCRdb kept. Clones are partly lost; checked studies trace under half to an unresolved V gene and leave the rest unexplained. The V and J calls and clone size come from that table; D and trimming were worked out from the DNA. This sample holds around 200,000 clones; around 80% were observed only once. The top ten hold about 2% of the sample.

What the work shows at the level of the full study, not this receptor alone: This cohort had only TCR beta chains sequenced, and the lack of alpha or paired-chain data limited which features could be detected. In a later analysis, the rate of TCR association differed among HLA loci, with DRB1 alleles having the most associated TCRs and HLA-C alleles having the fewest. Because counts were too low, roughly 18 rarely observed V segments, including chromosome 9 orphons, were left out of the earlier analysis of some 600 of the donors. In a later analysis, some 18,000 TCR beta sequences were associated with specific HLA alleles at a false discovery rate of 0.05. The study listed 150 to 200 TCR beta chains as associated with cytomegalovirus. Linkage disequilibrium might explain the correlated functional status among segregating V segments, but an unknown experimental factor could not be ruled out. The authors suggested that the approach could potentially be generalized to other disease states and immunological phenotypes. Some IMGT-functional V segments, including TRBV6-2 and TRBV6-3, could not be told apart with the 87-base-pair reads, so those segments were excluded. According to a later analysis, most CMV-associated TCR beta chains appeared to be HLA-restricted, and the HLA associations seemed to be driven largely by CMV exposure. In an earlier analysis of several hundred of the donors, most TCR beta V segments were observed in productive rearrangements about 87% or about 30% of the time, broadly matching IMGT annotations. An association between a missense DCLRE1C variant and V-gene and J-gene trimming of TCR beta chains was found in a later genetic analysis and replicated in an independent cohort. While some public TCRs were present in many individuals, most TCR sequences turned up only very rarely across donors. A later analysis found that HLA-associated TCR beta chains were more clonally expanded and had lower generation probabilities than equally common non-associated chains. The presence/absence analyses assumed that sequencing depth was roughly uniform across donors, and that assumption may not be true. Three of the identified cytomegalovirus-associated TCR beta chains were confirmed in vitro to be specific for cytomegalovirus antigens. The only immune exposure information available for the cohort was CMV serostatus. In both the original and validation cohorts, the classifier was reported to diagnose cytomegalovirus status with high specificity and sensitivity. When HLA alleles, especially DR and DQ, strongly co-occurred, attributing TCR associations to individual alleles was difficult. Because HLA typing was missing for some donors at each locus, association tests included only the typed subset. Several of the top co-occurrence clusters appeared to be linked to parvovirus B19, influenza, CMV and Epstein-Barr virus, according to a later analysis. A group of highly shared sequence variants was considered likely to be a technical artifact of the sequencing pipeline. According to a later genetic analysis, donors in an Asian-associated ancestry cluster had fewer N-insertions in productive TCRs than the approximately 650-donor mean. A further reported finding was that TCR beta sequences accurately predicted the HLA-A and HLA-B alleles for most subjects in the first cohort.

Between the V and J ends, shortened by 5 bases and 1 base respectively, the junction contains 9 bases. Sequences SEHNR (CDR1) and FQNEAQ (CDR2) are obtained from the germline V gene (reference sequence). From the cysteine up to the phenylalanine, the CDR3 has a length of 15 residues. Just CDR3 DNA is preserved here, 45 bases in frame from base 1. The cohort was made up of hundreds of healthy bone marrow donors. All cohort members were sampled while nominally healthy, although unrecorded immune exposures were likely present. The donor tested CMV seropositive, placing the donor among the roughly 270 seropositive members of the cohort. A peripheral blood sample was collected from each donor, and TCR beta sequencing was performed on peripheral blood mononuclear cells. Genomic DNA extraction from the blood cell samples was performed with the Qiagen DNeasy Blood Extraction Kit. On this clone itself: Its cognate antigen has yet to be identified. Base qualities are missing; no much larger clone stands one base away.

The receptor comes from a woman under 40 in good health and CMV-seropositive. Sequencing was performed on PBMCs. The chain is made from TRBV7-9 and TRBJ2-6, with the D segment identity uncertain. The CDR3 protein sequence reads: CASSPRVSGANVLTF. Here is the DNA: TGTGCCAGCAGCCCCCGGGTTTCTGGGGCCAACGTCCTGACTTTC. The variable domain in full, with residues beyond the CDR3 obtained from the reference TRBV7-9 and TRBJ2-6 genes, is DTGVSQNPRHKITKRGQNVTFRCDPISEHNRLYWYRQTLGQGPEFLTYFQNEAQLEKSRLLSDRFSAERPKGSFSTLEIQRTEQGDSAMYLCASSPRVSGANVLTFGAGSRLTVL.